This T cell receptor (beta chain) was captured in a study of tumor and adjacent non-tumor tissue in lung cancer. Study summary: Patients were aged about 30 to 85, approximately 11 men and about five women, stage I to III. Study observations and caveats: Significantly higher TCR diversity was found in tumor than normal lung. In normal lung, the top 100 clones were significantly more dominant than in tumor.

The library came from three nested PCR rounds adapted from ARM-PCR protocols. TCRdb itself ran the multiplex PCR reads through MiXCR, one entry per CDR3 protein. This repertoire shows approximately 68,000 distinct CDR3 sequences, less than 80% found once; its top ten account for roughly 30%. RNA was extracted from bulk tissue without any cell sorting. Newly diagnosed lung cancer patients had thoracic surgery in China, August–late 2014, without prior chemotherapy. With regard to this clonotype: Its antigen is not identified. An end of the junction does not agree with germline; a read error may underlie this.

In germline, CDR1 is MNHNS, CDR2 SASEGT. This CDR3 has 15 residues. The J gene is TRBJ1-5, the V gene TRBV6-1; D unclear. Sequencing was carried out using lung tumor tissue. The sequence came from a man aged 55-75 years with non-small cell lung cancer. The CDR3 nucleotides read TGTGCCATCAGTGTAGGGCGGGCAGGCGACCAGCCCCAGCATTTT. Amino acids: CAISVGRAGDQPQHF.